This TCR beta chain was recovered during a study of follicular helper T cells after annual influenza vaccination. In the study overall: For some subjects, blood spans the 2013-2014, 2014-2015 and 2015-2016 annual vaccinations.

Time point indicated: 2015-2016 season, 7 days after influenza vaccination. Excluded were substance abuse, HIV/AIDS, active cancer, immunomodulatory drugs and active illness. Per time point, roughly 35-110 mL of blood was sampled. Findings of the study overall: Day 7 ICOS+CD38+ clones later appeared mostly in ICOS-CD38- cTfh.

Clones were read by immunoSEQ multiplex PCR, and TCRdb kept only the in-frame ones, dropping some. The sample consists of about 6,600 clones, around 80% of them appearing once. The CDR3 totals 14 residues. Trimming removed 4 bases at V and 0 bases at J, with 9 bases between. The V gene's germline CDR1 is LNHNV and CDR2 YYDKDF (reference sequence). Note on this clone: What it binds is unknown.

The receptor's source is an adult who received the influenza vaccine. This material consisted of CXCR5- memory CD4+ T cells sorted from blood, taken 7 days after influenza vaccination. The rearrangement uses TRBV15 and TRBJ2-5; perhaps TRBD2 as D (5 bases). CDR3 sequence reads: CATSTGLYQETQYF. CDR3 DNA: TGTGCCACCAGCACGGGATTGTACCAAGAGACCCAGTACTTC.